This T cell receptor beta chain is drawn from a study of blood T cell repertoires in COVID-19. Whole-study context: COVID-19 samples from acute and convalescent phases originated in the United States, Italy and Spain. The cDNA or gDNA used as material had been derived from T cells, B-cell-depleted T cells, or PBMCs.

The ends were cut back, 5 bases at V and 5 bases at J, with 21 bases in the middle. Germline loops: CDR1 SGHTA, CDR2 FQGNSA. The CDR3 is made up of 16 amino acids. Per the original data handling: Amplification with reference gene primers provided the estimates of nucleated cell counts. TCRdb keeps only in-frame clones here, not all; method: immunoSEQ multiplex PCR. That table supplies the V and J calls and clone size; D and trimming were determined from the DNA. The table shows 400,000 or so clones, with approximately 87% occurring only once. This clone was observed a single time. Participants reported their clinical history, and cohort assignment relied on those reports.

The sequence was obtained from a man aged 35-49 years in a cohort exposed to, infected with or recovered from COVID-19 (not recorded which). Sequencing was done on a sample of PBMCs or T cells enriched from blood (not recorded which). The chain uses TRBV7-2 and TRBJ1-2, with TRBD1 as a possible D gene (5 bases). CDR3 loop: CASSPGGLGFAYGYTF. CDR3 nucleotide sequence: TGTGCCAGCAGCCCTGGGGGGTTGGGTTTCGCTTATGGCTACACCTTC. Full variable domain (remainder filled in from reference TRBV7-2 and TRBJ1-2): GAGVSQSPSNKVTEKGKDVELRCDPISGHTALYWYRQSLGQGLEFLIYFQGNSAPDKSGLPSDRFSAERTGGSVSTLTIQRTQQEDSAVYLCASSPGGLGFAYGYTFGSGTRLTVV.